This TCR beta chain was observed in a study of molecular identifiers for immune sequencing clone quantification. Overall study findings and caveats: Spiked Jurkat TCR RNA equivalent to one cell reportedly surfaced among some 1 million naive cells. Barcode collisions between identical TCR molecules could shrink estimates of highly expanded clone sizes.

Comments on this clonotype: Its antigen is not known. One junction end does not reproduce the germline sequence, and a read error may be involved.

A CD8+CD4-CCR7+CD45RA+ phenotype served as the sorting definition for naive CD8 T cells. This CDR3 has 14 amino acids. In preparing bulk TCR libraries, previously described methods and listed TCR primers were used. TCRdb independently ran MiXCR on the PCR reads; one entry per CDR3 protein. Of tens of thousands of distinct CDR3 sequences listed, about 23% are singletons. The specimen sequenced was naive CD8+ T cells from blood, with Jurkat cell RNA spiked in. Sample subset: FACS-sorted CD8+CD4-CCR7+CD45RA+ naive T cells. The rearrangement joins TRBV5-3 to TRBJ2-5, with D unclear. TRBV5-3 is an ORF, with its function uncertain. The TCR sequence derives from a human donor in good health. Some libraries in this study had Jurkat cell RNA spiked in. CDR3 nucleotide sequence: TGTGCCAGCAGCTTAAGCAGAGTACAAGAGACCCTGTACTTC. It is translated as CASSLSRVQETLYF.